This TCR beta chain was identified in a study of control samples from healthy donors and cancer patients. V lost 7 bases and J lost 5, with 9 bases in between. Per germline, CDR1 SGDLS and CDR2 YYNGEE. CDR3 size: 12 residues. Assay used: immunoSEQ multiplex PCR; TCRdb lists only in-frame clones, some missing. The table shows approximately 70,000 clones, with 83% occurring only once. The chain uses TRBV9 and TRBJ2-2; D not resolved. The material sequenced was blood. The TCR sequence derives from a man aged 55 to 70 in good health. The CDR3: CASRSRTGELFF. DNA for the CDR3: TGTGCCAGCCGGAGTAGGACCGGGGAGCTGTTTTTT.